Presented here are 15 T cell receptor beta chains from one specimen sequenced in a study of T-cell reconstitution after alpha-beta-depleted transplantation in children. Unique molecular identifiers were built into the TCRbeta library. Each CDR3 protein gets one entry after TCRdb re-called the PCR reads with MiXCR. Seen here are fewer than 750,000 distinct CDR3 sequences, 25% to 30% observed once, and the top ten hold 36%. Sample: PBMCs, taken before TCRalphabeta/CD19-depleted stem cell transplant. These receptors were taken from a boy under three years old with Wiskott-Aldrich syndrome, due to receive a stem cell transplant.

V and J are TRBV5-1 and TRBJ1-4, with D tentatively TRBD1 (5 bases). Trimming stripped 0 bases from V and 5 bases from J, with 14 bases between. CDR3 size: 16 residues. Germline CDR1 and CDR2: SGHRS and YFSETQ. CDR3 DNA: TGCGCCAGCAGCTTGGTTCCCGGGACGCCAAATGAAAAACTGTTTTTT. This codes for CASSLVPGTPNEKLFF.

The rearrangement uses TRBV5-1 and TRBJ1-2; D unresolved. CDR3 size: 14 residues. CDR1 is SGHRS and CDR2 is YFSETQ in the germline V gene. The germline V and J ends were trimmed by 3 bases and 2 bases, with 11 bases remaining between them. CDR3 nucleotides: TGCGCCAGCAGCTGGACGGGAAAGAACTATGGCTACACCTTC. Amino acid sequence: CASSWTGKNYGYTF.

This clonotype was observed a few times. The V call is TRBV25-1, the J call TRBJ2-5; the D gene is possibly TRBD1 (6 bases). The germline V gene encodes CDR1 MGHDK and CDR2 SYGVNS. The CDR3 spans 14 residues. The germline V and J ends were trimmed by 3 bases and 0 bases, with 8 bases remaining between them. CDR3 nucleotide sequence: TGTGCCAGCAGTGACGACAGGTACCAAGAGACCCAGTACTTC. Amino acids: CASSDDRYQETQYF.

This sequence joins TRBV27 and TRBJ2-7; 11 bases line up with TRBD2. V shed 3 bases and J 4 bases; nucleotides not matched to a gene: 11. Germline values: CDR1 MNHEY, CDR2 SMNVEV (reference sequence). The CDR3 consists of 17 residues. CDR3: CASSLTGLAASGYEQYF. The DNA of the CDR3 is TGTGCCAGCAGTTTGACGGGACTAGCGGCCTCGGGGTACGAGCAGTACTTC.

The gene calls are TRBV7-9 and TRBJ1-5, with a tentative D call TRBD1 (5 bases). The germline gives CDR1 SEHNR, CDR2 FQNEAQ (reference sequence). Trimming left V 8 bases short and J 5 bases short, with 10 bases between. The CDR3 sequence is 12 residues long. The CDR3: CASPRGDQPQHF. CDR3 sequence (DNA): TGTGCCAGCCCCCGGGGGGATCAGCCCCAGCATTTT.

J is TRBJ1-1 and V is TRBV20-1; D ambiguous. The CDR3 covers 13 residues. CDR1 DFQATT and CDR2 SNEGSKA come from the germline V gene (reference sequence). V was shortened by 5 bases and J by 0 bases, with 10 bases between the two germline ends. The CDR3 nucleotides read TGCAGTGCTCGACGGATCATGAACACTGAAGCTTTCTTT. Its translation is CSARRIMNTEAFF.

The V call is TRBV5-1, the J call TRBJ2-1; possibly TRBD2 for D (5 bases). V was pared by 0 bases and J by 6 bases, with 13 bases between. Germline V gene lookup returns CDR1 SGHRS and CDR2 YFSETQ. CDR3 length: 15 residues. In nucleotides, the CDR3 is TGCGCCAGCAGCTTGGCCCTAGGGAGTATCAATGAGCAGTTCTTC. It codes for CASSLALGSINEQFF.

V gene TRBV6-2 or TRBV6-3 combines with J gene TRBJ2-5, with D possibly TRBD2 on 6 matching bases. The CDR3 has 17 residues. The V end lost 4 bases, the J end lost 4 bases, and 22 bases lay between the germline ends. Germline lookup yields CDR1 MNHEY and CDR2 SVGEGT. Here the CDR3 DNA reads TGTGCCAGCAGTTTCAGTCTCGCTCCGGGAGTGGGAGAGACCCAGTACTTC. It encodes CASSFSLAPGVGETQYF.

This clonotype turned up a few times. The V gene is TRBV7-9, the J gene TRBJ2-7, with a weak D call TRBD1 (6 bases). The CDR3 has 15 residues. V dropped 5 bases and J dropped 1 base, with 15 bases sitting between them. Germline V lookup: CDR1 SEHNR, CDR2 FQNEAQ (reference sequence). DNA for the CDR3: TGTGCCAGCAGCGTCCGAGGGGGTCCGTCCTACGAGCAGTACTTC. Amino acid sequence: CASSVRGGPSYEQYF.

This clonotype came up a few times. The chain carries TRBV5-5 and TRBJ2-7, with D perhaps TRBD1 or TRBD2 (5 bases each). The CDR3 runs to 16 residues. Trimming shortened V by 4 bases and J by 2 bases, and 19 bases separated the two germline ends. CDR1 SGHKS and CDR2 YYEKEE come from the germline V gene (reference sequence). The CDR3 DNA is TGTGCCAGCAGCATACCAGGGAGACCAAATACCTACGAGCAGTACTTC. Its translation is CASSIPGRPNTYEQYF.

This clonotype came up a few times. The chain recombines TRBV20-1 with TRBJ2-1, with 14 bases fitting TRBD2. V trimming: 5 bases; J trimming: 1 base; junction bases outside the gene matches: 4. This CDR3 has 16 amino acids. Germline V gene sequence: CDR1 DFQATT, CDR2 SNEGSKA (reference sequence). CDR3 region: CSASGTSGSSYNEQFF. The DNA of the CDR3 is TGCAGTGCTTCCGGGACTAGCGGGAGTTCCTACAATGAGCAGTTCTTC.

A few counts support this clonotype. This sequence joins TRBV4-1 and TRBJ2-1; D is tentatively TRBD1 or TRBD2 (5 bases each). V was cut by 6 bases and J by 4 bases, with 13 bases left in between. The CDR3 totals 14 residues. Germline V gives CDR1 MGHRA, CDR2 YSYEKL. Here the CDR3 DNA reads TGCGCCAGCAGTGGGGGTTATAGGTACAATGAGCAGTTCTTC. Protein product: CASSGGYRYNEQFF.

The CDR3 sequence: CASSSDRGHGYTF. The DNA of the CDR3 is TGTGCCAGCAGCTCGGACAGGGGGCATGGCTACACCTTC. The chain uses TRBV27 and TRBJ1-2; 11 bases align to TRBD1. Germline CDR1 MNHEY, CDR2 SMNVEV (reference sequence). With V trimmed by 6 bases and J by 6 bases, 3 bases remained unmatched. The CDR3 runs 13 residues.

V gene TRBV15 combines with J gene TRBJ2-2; 7 bases align to TRBD1. This CDR3 has 16 amino acids. The V and J ends lost 0 bases and 3 bases, in that order; junction bases with no gene match: 4. Germline CDR1 and CDR2: LNHNV and YYDKDF (reference sequence). The CDR3 coding sequence is TGTGCCACCAGCAGAGATTTAGGGACAGACACCGGGGAGCTGTTTTTT. Amino acid sequence: CATSRDLGTDTGELFF.

The V call is TRBV9, the J call TRBJ1-1; unclear D gene. Per the germline V gene, CDR1 is SGDLS and CDR2 is YYNGEE. The CDR3 loop spans 14 amino acids. V lost 4 bases and J 0 bases, leaving 10 bases between the germline ends. CDR3 bases: TGTGCCAGCAGCCTAAGTTCCATGAACACTGAAGCTTTCTTT. Translated, it gives CASSLSSMNTEAFF.